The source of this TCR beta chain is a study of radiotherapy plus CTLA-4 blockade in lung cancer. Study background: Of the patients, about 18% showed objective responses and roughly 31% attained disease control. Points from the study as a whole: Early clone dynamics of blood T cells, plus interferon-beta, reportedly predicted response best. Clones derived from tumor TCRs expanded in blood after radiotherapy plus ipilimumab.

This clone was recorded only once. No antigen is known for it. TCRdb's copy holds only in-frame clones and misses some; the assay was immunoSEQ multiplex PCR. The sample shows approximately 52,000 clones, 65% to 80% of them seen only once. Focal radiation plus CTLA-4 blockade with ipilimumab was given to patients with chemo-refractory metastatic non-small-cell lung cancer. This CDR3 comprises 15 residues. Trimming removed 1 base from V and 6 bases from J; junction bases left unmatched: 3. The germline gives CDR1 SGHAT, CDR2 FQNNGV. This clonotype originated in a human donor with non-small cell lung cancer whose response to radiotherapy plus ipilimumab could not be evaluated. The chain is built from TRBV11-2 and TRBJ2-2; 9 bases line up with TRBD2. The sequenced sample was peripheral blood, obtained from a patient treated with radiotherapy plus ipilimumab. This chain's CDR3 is CASSLVAGGAGELFF. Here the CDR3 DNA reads TGTGCCAGCAGCTTAGTGGCGGGAGGGGCCGGGGAGCTGTTTTTT.